This TCR beta chain was obtained from a study of shared clonotypes between healthy human individuals. Unmatched junction bases numbered 13, after V lost 2 bases and J lost 6 bases. Per the germline V gene, CDR1 is SGHRS and CDR2 is YFSETQ. The CDR3 has 18 amino acids. TCRdb keeps only in-frame clones here, not all; method: immunoSEQ multiplex PCR. The table shows some 1.5 million clones, with approximately 97% occurring only once. This chain links TRBV5-1 with TRBJ2-7; 14 nucleotides agree with TRBD2. The specimen was naive CD4+ T cells sorted from blood. Subset defined: CD45RA+ positively selected. This receptor was identified in a man under 40 in good health. The CDR3 here is CASSFWGRGLAGALEQYF. The CDR3 DNA follows: TGCGCCAGCAGCTTTTGGGGGAGGGGACTAGCGGGAGCACTCGAGCAGTACTTC.